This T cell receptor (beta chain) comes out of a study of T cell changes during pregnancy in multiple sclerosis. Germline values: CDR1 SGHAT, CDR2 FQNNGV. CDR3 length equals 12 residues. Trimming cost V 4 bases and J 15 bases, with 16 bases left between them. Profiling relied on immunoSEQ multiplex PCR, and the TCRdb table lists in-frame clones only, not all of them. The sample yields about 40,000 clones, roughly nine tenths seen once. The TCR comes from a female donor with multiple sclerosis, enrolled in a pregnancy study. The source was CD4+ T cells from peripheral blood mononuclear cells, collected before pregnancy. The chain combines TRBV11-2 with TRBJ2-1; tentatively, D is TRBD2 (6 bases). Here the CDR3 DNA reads TGTGCCAGCAGCTGGGGAGGTAGCGGACTGTTCTTC. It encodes CASSWGGSGLFF.